The 26 T cell receptor beta chains below all came from one sample that was sequenced in a study of blood T cell repertoires in COVID-19. Libraries were prepared by immunoSEQ multiplex PCR; TCRdb keeps only in-frame clonotypes and omits some of them. Of about 190,000 clones in the sample, 85% to 90% were seen once. What was sequenced was peripheral blood. The receptor source for this set is a man aged 18-30 years with active or convalescent COVID-19.

The rearrangement links TRBV11-1 to TRBJ2-3, with a tentative D call TRBD1 (7 bases). The CDR3 extends over 16 amino acids. The germline gives CDR1 SGHAT, CDR2 FQDESV (reference sequence). Trimming took 4 bases from V and 1 from J, leaving 15 bases between them. In nucleotides, the CDR3 is TGTGCCAGCAGCTACCCGCAGGGGGGCGGCACAGATACGCAGTATTTT. This gives the protein CASSYPQGGGTDTQYF. The variable domain in full, completed from reference TRBV11-1 and TRBJ2-3, reads EAEVAQSPRYKITEKSQAVAFWCDPISGHATLYWYRQILGQGPELLVQFQDESVVDDSQLPKDRFSAERLKGVDSTLKIQPAELGDSAMYLCASSYPQGGGTDTQYFGPGTRLTVL.

This chain joins TRBV12-5 and TRBJ2-7; 9 nucleotides agree with TRBD1. Losses at the gene ends were 1 base for V and 5 bases for J; bases not matched to a gene: 0. This CDR3 spans 13 amino acids. The germline CDR1 and CDR2 sequences are LGHNT and FRNRAP. The CDR3 here is CASGLGTGDEQYF. CDR3 coding DNA: TGTGCTAGTGGTTTGGGGACAGGGGACGAGCAGTACTTC.

This rearrangement joins TRBV19 to TRBJ1-1, with D unresolved. Germline V CDR1 and CDR2: LNHDA, SQIVND (reference sequence). This CDR3 comprises 12 residues. V was trimmed by 9 bases and J by 1 base, leaving 9 bases between them. The CDR3 DNA follows: TGTGCCAGCAGAGGCCCGAACACTGAAGCTTTCTTT. The encoded protein is CASRGPNTEAFF.

The genes are TRBV19 and TRBJ1-1, with D maybe TRBD1 (5 bases). The V gene's germline CDR1 is LNHDA and CDR2 SQIVND (reference sequence). Trimming removed 2 bases at V and 0 bases at J, with 13 bases between. The CDR3 is made up of 16 amino acids. The CDR3 coding sequence is TGTGCCAGTAGTATAAGGGGTGGGCCGGTGAACACTGAAGCTTTCTTT. This sequence encodes CASSIRGGPVNTEAFF.

V gene TRBV4-2 combines with J gene TRBJ2-3; 8 bases map to TRBD2. Germline loops: CDR1 LGHNA, CDR2 YNFKEQ. This CDR3 comprises 17 residues. V gave up 3 bases and J gave up 1 base; unmatched junction bases: 9. CDR3 bases: TGTGCCAGCAGCCAGGTAGCGCGGGGGGCTGGCACAGATACGCAGTATTTT. Encoded protein: CASSQVARGAGTDTQYF.

V gene TRBV5-5 combines with J gene TRBJ1-1; D possibly corresponds to TRBD1 (6 bases). CDR1 is SGHKS and CDR2 is YYEKEE in the germline V gene (reference sequence). The V end was cut by 0 bases, the J end by 5 bases, with 11 bases between. CDR3 length: 14 amino acids. Here the CDR3 reads CASSLVRGRTEAFF. The DNA for the CDR3 is TGTGCCAGCAGCTTGGTCAGGGGACGTACTGAAGCTTTCTTT.

In its sample, this clone was seen once. This chain connects TRBV5-1 to TRBJ2-5; TRBD2 aligns across 7 bases. This CDR3 region has 14 residues. Germline V CDR1 and CDR2: SGHRS, YFSETQ. Trimming removed 4 bases from V and 0 bases from J; junction bases left unmatched: 3. CDR3 nucleotides: TGCGCCAGCAGCACCAGCGGGGACCAAGAGACCCAGTACTTC. This sequence encodes CASSTSGDQETQYF.

V gene TRBV7-2 combines with J gene TRBJ1-2; a weak D match, TRBD1 (5 bases). CDR1 is SGHTA and CDR2 is FQGNSA in the germline V gene. The V end lost 0 bases, the J end lost 5 bases, and 13 bases lay between the germline ends. There are 15 residues in the CDR3. CDR3 nucleotides: TGTGCCAGCAGCTTAGCCCCCGGGGCGGGGTATGGCTACACCTTC. Translation: CASSLAPGAGYGYTF.

This clone counts as medium-sized. V is TRBV11-2 and J is TRBJ2-2, with D possibly TRBD2 on 5 matching bases. This CDR3 contains 14 residues. From germline, CDR1 is SGHAT and CDR2 FQNNGV. Deletions cut 1 base from V and 3 bases from J, with 6 bases between. Here the CDR3 reads CASSLAGYTGELFF. The DNA for the CDR3 is TGTGCCAGCAGCTTAGCGGGGTACACCGGGGAGCTGTTTTTT.

This clone was detected a few times. The chain's CDR3 is CASSYRDSEAFF. The DNA of the CDR3 is TGTGCCAGTAGTTACAGGGATAGTGAAGCTTTCTTT. V usage is TRBV19 and J usage is TRBJ1-1; D perhaps matches TRBD1 (6 bases). Per the germline V gene, CDR1 is LNHDA and CDR2 is SQIVND (reference sequence). The CDR3 extends over 12 amino acids. V lost 5 bases to trimming and J lost 7 bases, with 11 bases between them.

This clone was counted a single time. This chain connects TRBV9 to TRBJ2-1; 12 bases line up with TRBD2. From germline, CDR1 is SGDLS and CDR2 YYNGEE. Trimming at V came to 0 bases and at J to 3 bases, leaving 10 bases not matched to a gene. The CDR3 consists of 19 residues. The CDR3 DNA reads TGTGCCAGCAGCGTAGAGTGGGCTAGCGGGGGGGCTCTCTACAATGAGCAGTTCTTC. It codes for CASSVEWASGGALYNEQFF.

The chain carries TRBV29-1 and TRBJ1-1; D is possibly TRBD1 (6 bases). Germline CDR1 reads SQVTM; CDR2 reads ANQGSEA. There are 13 residues in the CDR3. V lost 8 bases, J lost 5 bases, and 18 bases lay in between. The CDR3 DNA follows: TGCAGCACCTTCGGCAGGGGAGGGACTGAAGCTTTCTTT. Translated, it gives CSTFGRGGTEAFF.

This clone turned up a few times. The V call is TRBV6-1, the J call TRBJ1-5; the D is unclear. V dropped 1 base and J dropped 4 bases, with 8 bases sitting between them. CDR1 MNHNS and CDR2 SASEGT come from the germline V gene. This CDR3 is built from 14 residues. The CDR3 sequence is CASSEDVENQPQHF. The CDR3 nucleotides read TGTGCCAGCAGTGAAGACGTAGAAAATCAGCCCCAGCATTTT.

This clone was counted once. The chain recombines TRBV6-2 or TRBV6-3 with TRBJ2-6, with D tentatively TRBD1 (5 bases). CDR1 is MNHEY and CDR2 is SVGEGT in the germline V gene. V lost 2 bases and J 4 bases, leaving 9 bases between the germline ends. This CDR3 spans 15 amino acids. Here the CDR3 reads CASSYTGSGANVLTF. The CDR3 nucleotides read TGTGCCAGCAGTTACACAGGATCAGGGGCCAACGTCCTGACTTTC.

This chain joins TRBV19 and TRBJ1-1, with TRBD1 matching 8 bases. V lost 2 bases, J lost 10 bases, and 12 bases stayed unmatched. This CDR3 region has 15 residues. Germline V gene lookup returns CDR1 LNHDA and CDR2 SQIVND (reference sequence). In DNA form, the CDR3 reads TGTGCCAGTAGTATAATGTCGACAGGGGTCGTTAGAGCTTTCTTT. Residues: CASSIMSTGVVRAFF.

The chain joins TRBV14 to TRBJ2-7, with 10 nucleotides matching TRBD1. V lost 1 base and J lost 5; bases outside the gene matches: 5. From germline, CDR1 is SGHDN and CDR2 FVKESK. This CDR3 is 15 amino acids long. The CDR3 nucleotides read TGTGCCAGCAGCCAAGGACAGGGGGCATTCCACGAGCAGTACTTC. It translates to CASSQGQGAFHEQYF. Full variable domain (remainder filled in from reference TRBV14 and TRBJ2-7): EAGVTQFPSHSVIEKGQTVTLRCDPISGHDNLYWYRRVMGKEIKFLLHFVKESKQDESGMPNNRFLAERTGGTYSTLKVQPAELEDSGVYFCASSQGQGAFHEQYFGPGTRLTVT.

The rearrangement uses TRBV7-9 and TRBJ1-1; no clear D gene. The CDR3 totals 13 residues. Germline CDR1 and CDR2: SEHNR and FQNEAQ (reference sequence). Trimming removed 1 base at V and 6 bases at J, with 9 bases between. The CDR3: CASSLVGGAEAFF. In DNA, the CDR3 is TGTGCCAGCAGCTTAGTGGGCGGGGCTGAAGCTTTCTTT.

The chain employs TRBV10-3 and TRBJ2-3; 8 nucleotides align to TRBD2. CDR1 is ENHRY, CDR2 SYGVKD, per germline. This CDR3 has 14 residues. The junction had 9 bases not matched to a gene; V was cut back by 9 bases and J by 4 bases. The CDR3 sequence is CAIKPGLGSDTQYF. DNA for the CDR3: TGTGCCATTAAACCGGGACTAGGCTCAGATACGCAGTATTTT.

This clone was picked up one time. The chain joins TRBV10-3 to TRBJ1-4; TRBD1 aligns across 7 bases. This CDR3 is 13 amino acids long. V was clipped by 6 bases and J by 5 bases; unmatched bases: 3. CDR1 and CDR2 (germline): ENHRY, SYGVKD. The CDR3 region has the DNA TGTGCCATCAGACCGGGACAGAATGAAAAACTGTTTTTT. This sequence encodes CAIRPGQNEKLFF.

The rearrangement joins TRBV30 to TRBJ1-5, with 7 bases identical to TRBD1. This CDR3 contains 14 residues. V was clipped by 3 bases and J by 4 bases; unmatched bases: 6. CDR1 is GTSNPN, CDR2 SVGIG, per germline (reference sequence). The CDR3 DNA is TGTGCCTGGAGCCGTGGCAGGGGGAATCAGCCCCAGCATTTT. This translates into CAWSRGRGNQPQHF.

The rearrangement joins TRBV7-9 to TRBJ2-1; possible D gene TRBD1, 5 bases. Deletions cut 5 bases from V and 14 bases from J, with 16 bases between. The CDR3 totals 12 residues. Per germline, CDR1 SEHNR and CDR2 FQNEAQ (reference sequence). DNA of the CDR3: TGTGCCAGCAGCCTCCGTGGGGAAGGGGAGTTCTTC. This sequence encodes CASSLRGEGEFF.

The gene calls are TRBV5-1 and TRBJ2-7; 7 bases align to TRBD1. In germline, CDR1 is SGHRS, CDR2 YFSETQ. The V segment lost 0 bases and the J segment 3 bases; nucleotides outside the gene matches: 6. The CDR3 loop spans 15 amino acids. CDR3 residues: CASSLGPGTDYEQYF. DNA of the CDR3: TGCGCCAGCAGCTTGGGACCCGGGACAGACTACGAGCAGTACTTC.

The genes are TRBV4-3 and TRBJ1-2, with TRBD1 matching 9 bases. The germline CDR1 and CDR2 sequences are LGHNA and YSLEER. The CDR3 is 15 residues long. With 4 bases clipped from V and 4 bases from J, the junction kept 7 bases outside the gene matches. The CDR3 sequence is CASSPDRGPFYGYTF. CDR3 DNA sequence: TGCGCCAGCAGCCCGGACAGGGGTCCCTTCTATGGCTACACCTTC.

Only one count was recorded for this clone. J is TRBJ2-7 and V is TRBV6-5; 10 bases match TRBD1. Germline V lookup: CDR1 MNHEY, CDR2 SVGAGI. V lost 6 bases to trimming and J lost 2 bases; unmatched junction nucleotides: 4. The CDR3 has 14 residues. The CDR3 region is CASRKTGGPYEQYF. The CDR3 DNA reads TGTGCCAGCAGAAAGACAGGGGGCCCCTACGAGCAGTACTTC.

This clone has just a few counts. The chain is built from TRBV19 and TRBJ2-6; 7 bases fit TRBD1. The J segment lost 1 base and the V segment lost 8 bases, leaving 8 bases of the junction unmatched. This CDR3 has 16 residues. Germline-derived CDR1 and CDR2 are LNHDA and SQIVND (reference sequence). The CDR3 reads CASGTDRTSGANVLTF. The CDR3 region has the DNA TGTGCCAGTGGGACAGACCGAACTTCTGGGGCCAACGTCCTGACTTTC.

This rearrangement joins TRBV25-1 to TRBJ2-2, with a tentative D call TRBD2 (5 bases). CDR3 length: 14 residues. Trimming took off 3 bases at V and 2 bases at J, with 7 bases between the two ends. Germline values: CDR1 MGHDK, CDR2 SYGVNS. The CDR3 region is CASSELANTGELFF. The CDR3 DNA sequence: TGTGCCAGCAGTGAGCTAGCCAACACCGGGGAGCTGTTTTTT.